The 22 T cell receptor beta chains below were found in one sample sequenced in a study of spatial heterogeneity in lung cancer. TCRdb independently ran MiXCR on the 5' RACE reads; one entry per CDR3 protein. Seen here are 89,000 or so distinct CDR3 sequences, approximately 18% observed once, and the top ten hold approximately 5.6%. Time point specified: sample taken at primary tumor resection. In each case, whole RNA from tumor, nontumor lung or frozen PBMC was sequenced unsorted. The sequenced sample was PBMCs, obtained at surgery. All receptors come from a male donor with early-stage non-small cell lung cancer.

This clonotype was seen ten or more times. The rearrangement uses TRBV7-9 and TRBJ2-5; D is unclear. V lost 2 bases, J lost 1 base, and 14 bases lay in between. Germline V lookup: CDR1 SEHNR, CDR2 FQNEAQ (reference sequence). The CDR3 runs to 16 residues. In nucleotides, the CDR3 is TGTGCCAGCAGCTTACTCTTTGGCGTCTTCCAAGAGACCCAGTACTTC. Protein sequence: CASSLLFGVFQETQYF.

This clonotype was counted a few times. The chain links TRBV7-9 to TRBJ2-1, with D possibly being TRBD2 (6 bases). Trimming removed 7 bases from V and 1 base from J, with 11 bases in between. Germline V gene data show CDR1 as SEHNR and CDR2 as FQNEAQ (reference sequence). The CDR3 is 14 residues long. CDR3 DNA: TGTGCCAGCACCGGGAGAGAATCCTACAATGAGCAGTTCTTC. It encodes CASTGRESYNEQFF.

This clonotype was found many times. CDR3 amino acids: CSASDGRGAYGNEQFF. CDR3 DNA: TGCAGTGCTAGCGACGGTCGGGGGGCCTACGGCAATGAGCAGTTCTTC. The chain carries TRBV20-1 and TRBJ2-1, with a weak D call TRBD2 (7 bases). Trimming took 3 bases from V and 6 from J, leaving 21 bases between them. This CDR3 is 16 amino acids long. Germline V gene data show CDR1 as DFQATT and CDR2 as SNEGSKA (reference sequence).

The V gene is TRBV4-1, the J gene TRBJ1-5; D may be TRBD1 (5 bases). V was trimmed by 1 base and J by 6 bases, leaving 10 bases between them. Germline V gene sequence: CDR1 MGHRA, CDR2 YSYEKL. The CDR3 sequence is 14 residues long. CDR3 sequence reads: CASSQVTGGQPQHF. The DNA of the CDR3 is TGCGCCAGCAGCCAAGTTACCGGGGGTCAGCCCCAGCATTTT.

This clonotype was found a few times. This chain joins TRBV6-1 and TRBJ2-7; D tentatively fits TRBD1 or TRBD2 (6 bases each). This CDR3 region has 17 residues. Germline loops: CDR1 MNHNS, CDR2 SASEGT. Deletions cut 7 bases from V and 0 bases from J, with 22 bases between. In nucleotides, the CDR3 is TGTGCCAGCACCGAATGGGGAGGAGGGACAAGCTCCTACGAGCAGTACTTC. It encodes CASTEWGGGTSSYEQYF.

In this sample, this clonotype turned up a few times. This rearrangement joins TRBV7-8 to TRBJ1-1; TRBD1 aligns across 8 bases. The V and J ends lost 4 bases and 1 base, in that order; junction bases with no gene match: 11. The V gene's germline CDR1 is SGHVS and CDR2 FQNEAQ. The CDR3 is 17 residues long. The CDR3 sequence is CASSSRTGRLGNTEAFF. CDR3 nucleotide sequence: TGTGCCAGCAGCTCCCGGACAGGGCGTTTGGGGAACACTGAAGCTTTCTTT.

A word on this clonotype: The junction differs from germline at one of its ends, possibly a read error. The J gene is TRBJ2-7, the V gene TRBV14, with 9 bases identical to TRBD1. CDR1 SGHDN and CDR2 FVKESK come from the germline V gene. This CDR3 spans 15 amino acids. The CDR3, as DNA: TGTGCCAGCAACCAACCAGGGACAGGGTCCTACGAGCAGTACTTC. Its translation: CASNQPGTGSYEQYF.

A few counts support this clonotype. This chain uses TRBV27 with TRBJ2-7; 7 bases map to TRBD2. The CDR3 runs 15 residues. The germline V gene encodes CDR1 MNHEY and CDR2 SMNVEV (reference sequence). With 5 bases clipped from V and 5 bases from J, the junction kept 12 bases outside the gene matches. The CDR3 protein is CASSPRSGAPHEQYF. In nucleotides, the CDR3 is TGTGCCAGCAGTCCCCGGAGCGGGGCCCCACACGAGCAGTACTTC.

This clonotype appeared a few times. The chain couples TRBV4-1 to TRBJ1-1, with TRBD1 matching 11 bases. The CDR3 consists of 15 residues. V gave up 3 bases and J gave up 11 bases; unmatched junction bases: 11. Germline V CDR1 and CDR2: MGHRA, YSYEKL. CDR3 amino acids: CASSHPLRTGGLAFF. CDR3 coding DNA: TGCGCCAGCAGCCACCCACTCCGGACAGGGGGCTTGGCTTTCTTT.

The chain uses TRBV5-1 and TRBJ2-1, with D tentatively TRBD1 (6 bases). V dropped 4 bases and J dropped 8 bases, with 19 bases sitting between them. Looked up from germline, CDR1 is SGHRS and CDR2 is YFSETQ. The CDR3 loop spans 15 amino acids. The CDR3 spells CASSQTGKMGYEQFF. In DNA form, the CDR3 reads TGCGCCAGCAGCCAGACAGGAAAAATGGGGTATGAGCAGTTCTTC.

The rearrangement uses TRBV27 and TRBJ1-4, with D tentatively TRBD1 (6 bases). The V and J ends lost 8 bases and 2 bases respectively, with 12 bases between them. The CDR3 is 14 amino acids. Germline CDR1 and CDR2: MNHEY and SMNVEV (reference sequence). The CDR3 here is CASWGGSTNEKLFF. The CDR3 DNA reads TGTGCCAGCTGGGGGGGCTCGACTAATGAAAAACTGTTTTTT.

J is TRBJ2-7 and V is TRBV5-1; D perhaps matches TRBD2 (6 bases). Trimming removed 3 bases from V and 7 bases from J, with 11 bases in between. The germline V gene has CDR1 SGHRS and CDR2 YFSETQ. This CDR3 has 12 amino acids. CDR3 nucleotides: TGCGCCAGCAGCTACCCCGGGGGTGAGCAGTACTTC. Its translation is CASSYPGGEQYF.

V and J are TRBV10-3 and TRBJ1-6; possible D gene TRBD1, 5 bases. This CDR3 has 15 amino acids. Germline V gene lookup returns CDR1 ENHRY and CDR2 SYGVKD. V gave up 6 bases and J gave up 2 bases, with 11 bases separating them. CDR3 in DNA: TGTGCCATCAGCCCCAGGGAACCCTATAATTCACCCCTCCACTTT. Translating it yields CAISPREPYNSPLHF.

This clonotype was recorded many times. J is TRBJ2-3 and V is TRBV2; the D gene is possibly TRBD2 (5 bases). The germline V and J ends were trimmed by 2 bases and 2 bases, with 11 bases remaining between them. In germline, CDR1 is SNHLY, CDR2 FYNNEI. This CDR3 has 15 residues. The CDR3 sequence is CASSEPAGLTDTQYF. The CDR3 nucleotides are TGTGCCAGCAGTGAACCAGCCGGACTCACAGATACGCAGTATTTT.

The chain recombines TRBV28 with TRBJ2-3, with a weak D call TRBD2 (6 bases). V was trimmed by 5 bases and J by 4 bases, leaving 16 bases between them. This CDR3 region has 15 residues. The germline V gene encodes CDR1 MDHEN and CDR2 SYDVKM. DNA for the CDR3: TGTGCCAGCAGTCCCCCTGGGAGGTTCTCAGATACGCAGTATTTT. Encoded protein: CASSPPGRFSDTQYF.

This chain joins TRBV29-1 and TRBJ2-3, with TRBD1 identical over 8 bases. Germline V CDR1 and CDR2: SQVTM, ANQGSEA. The CDR3 length is 13 residues. J was trimmed by 7 bases and V by 6 bases; bases with no gene match: 9. CDR3 loop: CSVAGGIRHTQYF. The DNA for the CDR3 is TGCAGCGTGGCAGGGGGCATCCGGCATACGCAGTATTTT.

This clonotype was counted ten times or more. This chain joins TRBV29-1 and TRBJ1-5, with TRBD1 identical over 10 bases. CDR1 SQVTM and CDR2 ANQGSEA come from the germline V gene. There are 14 residues in the CDR3. J was trimmed by 9 bases and V by 6 bases; bases with no gene match: 11. CDR3 sequence reads: CSVRDRGPESPQHF. For the CDR3, the DNA is TGCAGCGTCCGGGACAGGGGTCCCGAATCGCCCCAGCATTTT.

This clonotype was detected a few times. This rearrangement joins TRBV20-1 to TRBJ2-7, with D possibly matching TRBD2 (5 bases). Germline values: CDR1 DFQATT, CDR2 SNEGSKA (reference sequence). The CDR3 is 13 residues long. The V gene lost 1 base and the J gene lost 5 bases, with 12 bases spanning the gap. CDR3 sequence (DNA): TGCAGTGCTAGAGGAAGTGGGAGAAACGAGCAGTACTTC. Its translation: CSARGSGRNEQYF.

The rearrangement joins TRBV5-4 to TRBJ2-7; TRBD1 matches at 12 bases. The CDR3 sequence is 17 residues long. Losses at the gene ends were 3 bases for V and 3 bases for J; bases not matched to a gene: 10. Germline CDR1 SGHNT, CDR2 YYREEE (reference sequence). In nucleotides, the CDR3 is TGTGCCAGCAGCTCCCCGGGCGGGACAGGGGGCTTCTACGAGCAGTACTTC. Amino acids: CASSSPGGTGGFYEQYF.

This clonotype was recorded many times. The chain links TRBV19 to TRBJ1-4; possibly TRBD1 for D (5 bases). Germline CDR1 is LNHDA and CDR2 is SQIVND (reference sequence). The CDR3 loop spans 15 amino acids. With 5 bases removed from V and 8 bases from J, the gap between germline ends came to 18 bases. CDR3 region: CASSPQGFGLEKLFF. Here the CDR3 DNA reads TGTGCCAGTAGTCCGCAGGGCTTTGGGTTGGAAAAACTGTTTTTT.

J is TRBJ1-2 and V is TRBV3-1, with D maybe TRBD1 (5 bases). The CDR3 length is 12 residues. Trimming cost V 1 base and J 8 bases, with 8 bases left between them. CDR1 and CDR2 from the germline V gene are LGHDT and YNNKEL (reference sequence). The CDR3 sequence: CASSQGGKGYTF. DNA for the CDR3: TGTGCCAGCAGCCAAGGGGGGAAGGGCTACACCTTC.

At least ten counts were recorded for this clonotype. J is TRBJ1-2 and V is TRBV11-2, with D possibly TRBD1 on 6 matching bases. CDR1 SGHAT and CDR2 FQNNGV come from the germline V gene. Trimming took 5 bases from V and 5 from J, leaving 9 bases between them. The CDR3 extends over 12 amino acids. CDR3: CASSRDTYGYTF. The CDR3 DNA reads as TGTGCCAGCAGCCGGGACACTTATGGCTACACCTTC.